Given below is one TCR beta chain in context. Data came from immunoSEQ multiplex PCR; TCRdb stores just in-frame clones and leaves some out. The table includes 200,000 to 250,000 clones, more than 70% detected once. CDR1 is MNHEY, CDR2 SVGAGI, per germline. With 6 bases clipped from V and 7 bases from J, the junction kept 10 bases outside the gene matches. This CDR3 region has 14 residues. This sample is part of a study of blood T cell repertoires in COVID-19. About the research overall: PBMCs, B-cell-depleted T cells, or T cells provided the cDNA or gDNA that made up the material.

The sample was peripheral blood. This chain joins TRBV6-5 and TRBJ1-1; TRBD1 aligns across 8 bases. This TCR derives from a woman aged 55 to 70 with acute or convalescent COVID-19. The CDR3 region is CASRQGAQRVEAFF. DNA for the CDR3: TGTGCCAGCAGGCAGGGGGCGCAAAGGGTTGAAGCTTTCTTT.